The sequence of this T cell receptor beta chain was determined in a study of blood T cell repertoires in COVID-19. Across the study: Both acute and convalescent COVID-19 samples were obtained from the United States, Italy and Spain. Sample material is recorded as cDNA or gDNA derived from T cells, B-cell-depleted T cells, or PBMCs.

A remark on this clone: The same CDR3 is also encoded by other DNA sequences in this sample.

Authors' analysis steps: Reference gene primer amplification gave estimated nucleated cell counts. This table comes from immunoSEQ multiplex PCR, and its TCRdb copy is limited to in-frame clones, with some not included. Clone size and the V and J calls come from that table; the DNA yielded D and trimming. The top ten hold around 20% of the sample, which has fewer than 150,000 clones, approximately 86% seen once. Trimming took 0 bases from V and 4 from J, leaving 9 bases between them. In germline, CDR1 is MNHEY, CDR2 SVGAGI. This CDR3 comprises 14 residues. The TCR was taken from a woman in her forties or fifties who had recovered from COVID-19. V usage is TRBV6-5 and J usage is TRBJ1-1; D might be TRBD1 (5 bases). Sequencing was performed on peripheral blood. DNA for the CDR3: TGTGCCAGCAGTTACTCGGCAGGGCGCACTGAAGCTTTCTTT. This codes for CASSYSAGRTEAFF.